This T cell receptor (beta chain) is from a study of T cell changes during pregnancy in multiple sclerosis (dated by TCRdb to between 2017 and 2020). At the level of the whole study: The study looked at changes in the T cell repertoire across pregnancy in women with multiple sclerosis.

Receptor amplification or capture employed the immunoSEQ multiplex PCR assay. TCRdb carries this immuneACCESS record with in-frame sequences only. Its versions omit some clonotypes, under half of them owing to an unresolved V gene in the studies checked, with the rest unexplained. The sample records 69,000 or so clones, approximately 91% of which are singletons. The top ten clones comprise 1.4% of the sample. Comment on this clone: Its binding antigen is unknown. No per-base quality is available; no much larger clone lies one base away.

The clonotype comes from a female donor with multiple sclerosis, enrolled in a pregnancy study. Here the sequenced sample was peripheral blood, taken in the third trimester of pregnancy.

The bases read TGTGCCAGCTCGCCCATGGACGTGCAGGGCTATGGCTACACCTTC. The translation is CASSPMDVQGYGYTF. Recombination linked TRBV18 to TRBJ1-2; the D segment could be TRBD1, given 5 matching bases. Spanning cysteine to phenylalanine, the CDR3 consists of 15 amino acids. The DNA shown is the 45-base CDR3, in frame from base 1. Based on the germline V gene, the CDR1 and CDR2 sequences are KGHSH and LQKENI. The junction shows trimming of 6 bases on V and 4 bases on J, plus 18 bases between the germline ends. Full variable domain (CDR3 extended with the reference TRBV18 and TRBJ1-2 proteins): NAGVMQNPRHLVRRRGQEARLRCSPMKGHSHVYWYRQLPEEGLKFMVYLQKENIIDESGMPKERFSAEFPKEGPSILRIQQVVRGDSAAYFCASSPMDVQGYGYTFGSGTRLTVV.